This T cell receptor beta chain stems from a study of TIL therapy for anti-PD-1-resistant metastatic lung cancer. Study as a whole: Tumors carried a median around 1.4 non-synonymous mutations per megabase.

The time point is: pre-treatment sample, taken before nivolumab and TIL therapy. This was the immunoSEQ v3 assay. Sequencing was performed with immunoSEQ multiplex PCR; in TCRdb, only in-frame clones are kept and a portion is missing. The top ten hold about 0.9% of the sample, which has about 14,000 clones, about 83% seen once. The source of this sequence is a person aged 25-79 years with non-small cell lung cancer. The sample was blood, taken at baseline.

The CDR3 region has the DNA TGTGCCAGCAGTTTGGACAGGGGGCCCTACGAGCAGTACTTC. This codes for CASSLDRGPYEQYF. The rearrangement joins TRBV27 to TRBJ2-5; 11 bases are shared with TRBD1. The J call is in doubt because the DNA end fits TRBJ2-7 better. The CDR3 sequence is 14 residues long. In germline, CDR1 is MNHEY, CDR2 SMNVEV (reference sequence).